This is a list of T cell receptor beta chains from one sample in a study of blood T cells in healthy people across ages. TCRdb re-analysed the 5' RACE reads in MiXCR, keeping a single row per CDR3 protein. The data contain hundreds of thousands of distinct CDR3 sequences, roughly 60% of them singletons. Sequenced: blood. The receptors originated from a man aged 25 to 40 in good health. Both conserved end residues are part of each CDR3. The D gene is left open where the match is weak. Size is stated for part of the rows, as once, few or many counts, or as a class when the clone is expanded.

CDR3: CSVEESVPGEQYF
DNA: TGCAGCGTTGAAGAGTCAGTACCGGGCGAGCAGTACTTC
size: few
length: 13
J: TRBJ2-7
D: NA
V: TRBV29-1

CDR3: CASSTTGGSSYEQYF
DNA: TGTGCCAGCAGTACGACAGGGGGGAGCTCCTACGAGCAGTACTTC
size: NA
length: 15
J: TRBJ2-7
D: TRBD1
V: TRBV12-3/TRBV12-4

CDR3: CASSQDVSAGATYEQYF
DNA: TGCGCCAGCAGCCAAGACGTCTCTGCGGGGGCAACCTACGAGCAGTACTTC
size: NA
length: 17
J: TRBJ2-7
D: NA
V: TRBV4-3

CDR3: CASSPNRASYNEQFF
DNA: TGTGCCAGCAGTCCTAACAGGGCTTCCTACAATGAGCAGTTCTTC
size: NA
length: 15
J: TRBJ2-1
D: NA
V: TRBV11-1

CDR3: CAISERGTRSSNEQFF
DNA: TGTGCCATCAGTGAGCGCGGGACTAGAAGTTCCAATGAGCAGTTCTTC
size: few
length: 16
J: TRBJ2-1
D: TRBD2
V: TRBV10-3

CDR3: CSVDWSNEQFF
DNA: TGCAGCGTCGATTGGAGTAATGAGCAGTTCTTC
size: NA
length: 11
J: TRBJ2-1
D: NA
V: TRBV29-1

CDR3: CSAQPLLAGPYNEQFF
DNA: TGCAGTGCCCAACCATTACTAGCGGGACCGTACAATGAGCAGTTCTTC
size: NA
length: 16
J: TRBJ2-1
D: TRBD2
V: TRBV20-1

CDR3: CASSQEGDLYYGYTF
DNA: TGCGCCAGCAGCCAAGAAGGGGATCTTTACTATGGCTACACCTTC
size: NA
length: 15
J: TRBJ1-2
D: NA
V: TRBV4-3

CDR3: CASSPARQEGNQPQHF
DNA: TGTGCCAGCAGTCCTGCTCGGCAGGAAGGCAATCAGCCCCAGCATTTT
size: NA
length: 16
J: TRBJ1-5
D: NA
V: TRBV6-7

CDR3: CASSLGFREGPYNSPLHF
DNA: TGTGCCAGCAGCTTAGGATTCAGGGAGGGACCCTATAATTCACCCCTCCACTTT
size: NA
length: 18
J: TRBJ1-6
D: NA
V: TRBV7-2

CDR3: CASSPTGQGSYEQYF
DNA: TGTGCCAGCAGCCCCACGGGACAGGGCTCCTACGAGCAGTACTTC
size: NA
length: 15
J: TRBJ2-7
D: TRBD1
V: TRBV7-9

CDR3: CASSSSGRASGRHEQYF
DNA: TGTGCCAGCAGCTCTAGCGGGAGGGCCAGCGGGCGTCACGAGCAGTACTTC
size: NA
length: 17
J: TRBJ2-7
D: TRBD2
V: TRBV27

CDR3: CASSPIIDRTDTQYF
DNA: TGTGCCAGCTCACCAATTATAGACCGGACAGATACGCAGTATTTT
size: few
length: 15
J: TRBJ2-3
D: NA
V: TRBV18

CDR3: CASRHGQGGSYEQYF
DNA: TGTGCCAGCAGACACGGACAGGGCGGGAGCTACGAGCAGTACTTC
size: few
length: 15
J: TRBJ2-7
D: NA
V: TRBV6-5

CDR3: CATEGFSSYNEQFF
DNA: TGTGCCACAGAAGGATTTAGCTCCTACAATGAGCAGTTCTTC
size: NA
length: 14
J: TRBJ2-1
D: NA
V: TRBV2

CDR3: CAWSPARDRYSYNEQFF
DNA: TGTGCCTGGAGCCCTGCCAGGGACAGATACTCCTACAATGAGCAGTTCTTC
size: NA
length: 17
J: TRBJ2-1
D: TRBD1
V: TRBV30

CDR3: CASSARGAEKPDTQYF
DNA: TGTGCCAGCAGTGCCCGGGGGGCGGAGAAACCAGATACGCAGTATTTT
size: NA
length: 16
J: TRBJ2-3
D: NA
V: TRBV6-2/TRBV6-3

CDR3: CASSEAWDNSPLHF
DNA: TGTGCCAGCAGTGAAGCGTGGGATAATTCACCCCTCCACTTT
size: NA
length: 14
J: TRBJ1-6
D: NA
V: TRBV6-1

CDR3: CASSEAHGTQYF
DNA: TGTGCCAGCAGTGAAGCGCACGGTACGCAGTATTTT
size: many
length: 12
J: TRBJ2-3
D: NA
V: TRBV2

CDR3: CASSYERGGLKETQYF
DNA: TGTGCCAGCAGTTACGAACGGGGGGGGCTTAAAGAGACCCAGTACTTC
size: many
length: 16
J: TRBJ2-5
D: TRBD2
V: TRBV6-6

CDR3: CAISRHRDGSSPLHF
DNA: TGTGCCATCTCCCGCCATCGGGACGGAAGTTCACCCCTCCACTTT
size: NA
length: 15
J: TRBJ1-6
D: NA
V: TRBV10-3

CDR3: CASSFTGMNSPLHF
DNA: TGTGCCAGCAGCTTTACGGGGATGAATTCACCCCTCCACTTT
size: few
length: 14
J: TRBJ1-6
D: NA
V: TRBV27

CDR3: CASSDEGTAYNEQFF
DNA: TGTGCCAGCAGTGACGAGGGAACGGCCTACAATGAGCAGTTCTTC
size: NA
length: 15
J: TRBJ2-1
D: NA
V: TRBV6-4

CDR3: CASSQNRGWREQFF
DNA: TGTGCCAGCAGCCAGAACAGGGGGTGGCGTGAGCAGTTCTTC
size: NA
length: 14
J: TRBJ2-1
D: TRBD1
V: TRBV12-3/TRBV12-4

CDR3: CASGHRTYSNQPQHF
DNA: TGTGCCAGCGGTCACCGGACCTATAGCAATCAGCCCCAGCATTTT
size: NA
length: 15
J: TRBJ1-5
D: NA
V: TRBV6-1

CDR3: CASSQKTGDVADTQYF
DNA: TGTGCCAGCAGCCAAAAGACTGGGGATGTGGCAGATACGCAGTATTTT
size: NA
length: 16
J: TRBJ2-3
D: NA
V: TRBV4-2

CDR3: CASSTSAGGETQYF
DNA: TGTGCCAGCAGCACTAGCGCAGGGGGAGAGACCCAGTACTTC
size: NA
length: 14
J: TRBJ2-5
D: NA
V: TRBV7-2

CDR3: CSAMLGGSGYEQYF
DNA: TGCAGTGCTATGCTCGGGGGTAGCGGGTACGAGCAGTACTTC
size: few
length: 14
J: TRBJ2-7
D: TRBD2
V: TRBV20-1

CDR3: CASSQQLAGSTDTQYF
DNA: TGCGCCAGCAGCCAGCAACTAGCGGGCTCCACAGATACGCAGTATTTT
size: NA
length: 16
J: TRBJ2-3
D: TRBD2
V: TRBV4-3